This T cell receptor beta chain was recovered during a study of technical replicates of blood from several donors. Data came from immunoSEQ multiplex PCR; TCRdb stores just in-frame clones and leaves some out. Found here are roughly 72,000 clones, around 95% of them singletons; the top ten hold under 0.5%. The V gene end was trimmed by 5 bases and the J gene end by 4 bases; junction bases not matched to a gene: 3. Germline V gives CDR1 SGHAT, CDR2 FQNNGV. The CDR3 covers 15 residues. Sequenced sample: T cells isolated from PBMCs. The receptor comes from a human donor in good health. V is TRBV11-2 and J is TRBJ2-7; 15 bases fit TRBD2. The CDR3 is CASSPGLAGGYEQYF. The DNA for the CDR3 is TGTGCCAGCAGCCCAGGACTAGCGGGAGGGTACGAGCAGTACTTC.